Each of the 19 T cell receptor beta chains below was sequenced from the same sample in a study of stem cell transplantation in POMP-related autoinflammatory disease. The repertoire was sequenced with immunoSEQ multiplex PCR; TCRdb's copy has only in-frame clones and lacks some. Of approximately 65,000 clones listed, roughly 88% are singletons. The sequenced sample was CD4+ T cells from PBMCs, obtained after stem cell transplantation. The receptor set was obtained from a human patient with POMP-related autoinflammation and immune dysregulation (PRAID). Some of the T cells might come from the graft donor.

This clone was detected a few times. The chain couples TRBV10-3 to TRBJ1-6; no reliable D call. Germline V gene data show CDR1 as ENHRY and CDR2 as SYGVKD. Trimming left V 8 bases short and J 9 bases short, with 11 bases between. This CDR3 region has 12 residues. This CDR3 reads CAIGREGSPLHF. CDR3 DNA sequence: TGTGCCATCGGAAGAGAAGGTTCACCCCTCCACTTT.

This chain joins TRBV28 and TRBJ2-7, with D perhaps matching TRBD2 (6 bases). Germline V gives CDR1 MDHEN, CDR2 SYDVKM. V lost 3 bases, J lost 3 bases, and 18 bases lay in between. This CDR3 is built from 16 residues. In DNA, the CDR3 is TGTGCCAGCAGTTTCGATGTCAGCGGGCGATTCTACGAGCAGTACTTC. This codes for CASSFDVSGRFYEQYF.

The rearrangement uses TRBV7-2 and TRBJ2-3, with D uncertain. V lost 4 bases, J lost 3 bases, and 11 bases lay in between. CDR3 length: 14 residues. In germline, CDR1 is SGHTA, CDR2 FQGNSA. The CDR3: CASSSYLETDTQYF. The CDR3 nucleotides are TGTGCCAGCAGCTCGTATCTGGAAACAGATACGCAGTATTTT.

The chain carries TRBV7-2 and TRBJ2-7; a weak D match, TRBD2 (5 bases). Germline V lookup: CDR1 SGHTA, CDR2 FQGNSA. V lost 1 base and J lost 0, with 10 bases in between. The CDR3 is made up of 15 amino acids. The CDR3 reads CASSLGNDYSYEQYF. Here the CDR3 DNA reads TGTGCCAGCAGCTTAGGCAACGACTACTCCTACGAGCAGTACTTC.

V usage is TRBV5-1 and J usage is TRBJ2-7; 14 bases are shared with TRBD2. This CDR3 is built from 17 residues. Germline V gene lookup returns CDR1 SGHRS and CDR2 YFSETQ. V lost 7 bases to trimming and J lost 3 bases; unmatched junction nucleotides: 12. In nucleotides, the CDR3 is TGCGCCAGCGCAGGAGTCGGACTAGCGGGAGGACACTACGAGCAGTACTTC. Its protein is CASAGVGLAGGHYEQYF.

The DNA for the CDR3 is TGTGCCAGCAGCCTAGACAGGGGTAGGAACTATGGCTACACCTTC. It encodes CASSLDRGRNYGYTF. The chain uses TRBV7-9 and TRBJ1-2; 8 nucleotides align to TRBD1. Germline V CDR1 and CDR2: SEHNR, FQNEAQ (reference sequence). This CDR3 has 15 amino acids. The V gene end was trimmed by 5 bases and the J gene end by 2 bases; junction bases not matched to a gene: 7.

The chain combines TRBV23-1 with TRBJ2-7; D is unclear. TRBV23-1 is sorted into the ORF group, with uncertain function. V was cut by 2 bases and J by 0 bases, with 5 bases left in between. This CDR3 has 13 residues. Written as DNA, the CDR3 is TGCGCCAGCAGTCAAGGGCGCTCCTACGAGCAGTACGTC. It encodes CASSQGRSYEQYV.

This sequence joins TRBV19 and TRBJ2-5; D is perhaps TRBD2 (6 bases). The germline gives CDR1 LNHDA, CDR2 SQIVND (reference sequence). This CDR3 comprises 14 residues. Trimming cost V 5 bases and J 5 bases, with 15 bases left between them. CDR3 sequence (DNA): TGTGCCAGTAGTCGGTCGTCGGCGGGGGAGACCCAGTACTTC. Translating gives CASSRSSAGETQYF.

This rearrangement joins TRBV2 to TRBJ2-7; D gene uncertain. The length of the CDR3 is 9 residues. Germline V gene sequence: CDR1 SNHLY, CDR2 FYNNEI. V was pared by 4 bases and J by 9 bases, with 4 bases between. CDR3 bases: TGTGCCAGCAGTGCCGGGCAGTACGTC. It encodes CASSAGQYV.

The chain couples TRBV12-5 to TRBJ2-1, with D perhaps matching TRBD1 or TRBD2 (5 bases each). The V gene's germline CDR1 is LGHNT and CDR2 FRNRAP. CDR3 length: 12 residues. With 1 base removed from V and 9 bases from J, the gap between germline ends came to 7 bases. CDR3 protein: CASGLEGREQFF. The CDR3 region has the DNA TGTGCTAGTGGTTTGGAGGGACGTGAGCAGTTCTTC.

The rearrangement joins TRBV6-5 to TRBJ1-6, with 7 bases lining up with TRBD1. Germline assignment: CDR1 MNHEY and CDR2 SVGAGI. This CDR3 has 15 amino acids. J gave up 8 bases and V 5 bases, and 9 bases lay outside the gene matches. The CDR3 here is CASSIRQGRDSPLHF. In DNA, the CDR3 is TGTGCCAGCAGTATTCGACAGGGCCGGGATTCACCCCTCCACTTT.

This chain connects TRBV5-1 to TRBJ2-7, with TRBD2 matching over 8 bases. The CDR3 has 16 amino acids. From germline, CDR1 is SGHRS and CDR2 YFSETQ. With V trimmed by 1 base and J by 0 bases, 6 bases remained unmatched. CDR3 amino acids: CASSLSASGYSYEQYF. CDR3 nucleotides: TGCGCCAGCAGCTTGTCGGCTAGCGGGTACTCCTACGAGCAGTACTTC.

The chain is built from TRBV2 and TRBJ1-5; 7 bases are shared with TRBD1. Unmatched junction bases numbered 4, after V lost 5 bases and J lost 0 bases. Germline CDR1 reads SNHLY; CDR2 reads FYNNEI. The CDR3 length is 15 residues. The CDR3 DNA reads TGTGCCAGCAGTTTTGACAGGGTTAGCAATCAGCCCCAGCATTTT. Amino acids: CASSFDRVSNQPQHF.

The CDR3 nucleotides read TGTGCCAGTAGGCCTCGGGCCAGGGCTAGGGGCGGCGATGAGCAGTTCTTC. It is translated as CASRPRARARGGDEQFF. This rearrangement joins TRBV19 to TRBJ2-1, with D possibly matching TRBD1 (5 bases). Germline loops: CDR1 LNHDA, CDR2 SQIVND (reference sequence). V was pared by 6 bases and J by 8 bases, with 26 bases between. The CDR3 extends over 17 amino acids.

CDR3 region: CASSEQGTRETQYF. CDR3 nucleotides: TGTGCCAGCAGCGAACAGGGCACCCGGGAGACCCAGTACTTC. The genes are TRBV28 and TRBJ2-5, with a weak D call TRBD1 (6 bases). There are 14 residues in the CDR3. V was clipped by 6 bases and J by 5 bases, with 16 bases between them. Germline loops: CDR1 MDHEN, CDR2 SYDVKM.

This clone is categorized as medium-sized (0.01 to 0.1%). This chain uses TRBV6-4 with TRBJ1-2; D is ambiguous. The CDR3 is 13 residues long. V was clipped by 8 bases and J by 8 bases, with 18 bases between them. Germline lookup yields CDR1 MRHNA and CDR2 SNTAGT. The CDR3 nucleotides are TGTGCCAGCGCTATCGAAGGGTCTGCCGGCTACACCTTC. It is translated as CASAIEGSAGYTF.

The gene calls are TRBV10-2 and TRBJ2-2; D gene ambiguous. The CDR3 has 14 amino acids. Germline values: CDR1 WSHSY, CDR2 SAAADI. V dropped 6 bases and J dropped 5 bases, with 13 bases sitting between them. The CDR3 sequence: CASSPDATTGELFF. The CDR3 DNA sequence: TGCGCCAGCAGCCCGGACGCCACGACCGGGGAGCTGTTTTTT.

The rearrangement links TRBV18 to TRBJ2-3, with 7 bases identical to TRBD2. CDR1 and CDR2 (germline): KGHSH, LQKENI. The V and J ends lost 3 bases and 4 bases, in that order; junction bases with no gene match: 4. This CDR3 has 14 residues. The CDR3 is CASSPVRGADTQYF. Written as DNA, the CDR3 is TGTGCCAGCTCACCGGTTCGGGGGGCAGATACGCAGTATTTT.

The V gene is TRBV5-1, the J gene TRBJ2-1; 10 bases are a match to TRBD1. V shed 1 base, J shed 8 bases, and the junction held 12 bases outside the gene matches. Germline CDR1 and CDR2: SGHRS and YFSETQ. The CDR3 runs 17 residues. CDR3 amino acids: CASSLRVIGQGDDEQFF. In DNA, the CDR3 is TGCGCCAGCAGCTTGCGGGTAATAGGACAGGGGGACGATGAGCAGTTCTTC.